The 6 T cell receptor beta chains below were found in one sample sequenced in a study of HIV-infected patients and healthy controls. Whole blood was used without fractionation, so all unsorted peripheral T cells were included. Alpha and beta constant-region primers primed reverse transcription of around 500 ng RNA. Each of the alpha and beta chains got its own library through chain-specific third strand synthesis with indices. TCRdb re-analysed the 5' RACE reads in MiXCR, keeping a single row per CDR3 protein. Of 15,000 to 20,000 distinct CDR3 sequences listed, roughly 9.3% were seen once; the top ten hold about 2.8%. Sequencing was done on a sample of blood. The receptors here all came from an adult in good health.

This clonotype was picked up many times. V is TRBV28 and J is TRBJ2-4, with no clear D. The CDR3 covers 14 residues. The V and J ends lost 7 bases and 0 bases respectively, with 10 bases between them. Germline V gives CDR1 MDHEN, CDR2 SYDVKM. Here the CDR3 DNA reads TGTGCCAGCAAGGGTCCTCTAGCCAAAAACATTCAGTACTTC. Protein product: CASKGPLAKNIQYF.

This clonotype was observed many times. The chain employs TRBV28 and TRBJ1-1; D is unresolved. Deletions cut 3 bases from V and 6 bases from J, with 17 bases between. CDR1 MDHEN and CDR2 SYDVKM come from the germline V gene. The CDR3 loop spans 15 amino acids. CDR3 protein: CASSFGGYNNAEAFF. For the CDR3, the DNA is TGTGCCAGCAGTTTTGGAGGTTATAATAACGCTGAAGCTTTCTTT. Drawing the rest from reference TRBV28 and TRBJ1-1, the complete variable domain is DVKVTQSSRYLVKRTGEKVFLECVQDMDHENMFWYRQDPGLGLRLIYFSYDVKMKEKGDIPEGYSVSREKKERFSLILESASTNQTSMYLCASSFGGYNNAEAFFGQGTRLTVV.

This clonotype was counted ten times or more. The chain employs TRBV20-1 and TRBJ2-1, with D perhaps TRBD2 (5 bases). The germline CDR1 and CDR2 sequences are DFQATT and SNEGSKA (reference sequence). CDR3 size: 16 residues. Trimming shortened V by 3 bases and J by 5 bases, and 20 bases separated the two germline ends. The CDR3 is CSASRTGISLDNEQFF. The DNA of the CDR3 is TGCAGTGCTAGCCGAACCGGGATATCTCTAGACAATGAGCAGTTCTTC.

This clonotype has just one count. A much bigger clone sits one base away, suggesting this may be a read error. The rearrangement joins TRBV2 to TRBJ2-3; 10 bases agree with TRBD2. Germline CDR1 and CDR2: SNHLY and FYNNEI. The CDR3 is made up of 14 amino acids. In DNA form, the CDR3 reads TGTGACAGCGGGACTAGCGAGAACACAGATACGCAGTATTTT. Translating gives CDSGTSENTDTQYF.

This clonotype counts as medium-sized. The chain has TRBV29-1 and TRBJ1-1, with D perhaps matching TRBD1 (5 bases). The CDR3 has 11 residues. The V gene's germline CDR1 is SQVTM and CDR2 ANQGSEA. V was shortened by 6 bases and J by 6 bases, with 11 bases between the two germline ends. CDR3 DNA: TGCAGCGTGGGGGACGTCGCTGAAGCTTTCTTT. Amino acids: CSVGDVAEAFF.

This clonotype was recorded a few times. The chain joins TRBV12-3 or TRBV12-4 to TRBJ1-1; D is uncertain. The V gene lost 7 bases and the J gene lost 5 bases, with 8 bases spanning the gap. CDR3 length equals 11 residues. CDR3 nucleotide sequence: TGTGCCAGCACCTGGGGTACTGAAGCTTTCTTT. Translated: CASTWGTEAFF.